Below, one T cell receptor beta chain is given with its context. What it binds is not known. The CDR3 runs 19 residues. V shed 5 bases, J shed 4 bases, and the junction held 19 bases outside the gene matches. CDR1 and CDR2 (germline): SEHNR, FQNEAQ (reference sequence). Sequencing was performed with immunoSEQ multiplex PCR; in TCRdb, only in-frame clones are kept and a portion is missing. Among 140,000 to 150,000 clones listed, roughly 87% were seen once. The record originates from a study of T cell responses to AZD1222 COVID-19 vaccine. Study results and caveats: Mostly white British, mostly female donors; authors suggested clonal diversity may be underestimated.

The specimen was peripheral blood, collected 28 days after the second dose of the MenACWY control vaccine. The rearrangement joins TRBV7-9 to TRBJ2-1; 8 nucleotides align to TRBD2. This clonotype was obtained from an adult who received the MenACWY meningococcal vaccine as a control. Here the CDR3 reads CASSPGTSGDYREYNEQFF. The CDR3, as DNA: TGTGCCAGCAGCCCGGGGACTAGTGGCGACTACAGGGAATACAATGAGCAGTTCTTC.